The 22 T cell receptor beta chains presented below share a single source sample, sequenced in a study of T cell changes during pregnancy in multiple sclerosis. Profiling relied on immunoSEQ multiplex PCR, and the TCRdb table lists in-frame clones only, not all of them. In the table there are about 28,000 clones, around 90% of which are singletons. The starting material was CD4+ T cells from peripheral blood mononuclear cells, obtained in the first trimester of pregnancy. The receptors derive from a female donor in good health, enrolled as a control in a pregnancy study.

This chain links TRBV6-6 with TRBJ1-4; 8 bases are a match to TRBD1. Germline loops: CDR1 MNHNY, CDR2 SVGAGI (reference sequence). Unmatched junction bases numbered 8, after V lost 6 bases and J lost 8 bases. CDR3 length: 14 residues. DNA of the CDR3: TGTGCCAGCAGGGGAGGGACAGGTAACGAAAAACTGTTTTTT. This gives the protein CASRGGTGNEKLFF.

This chain links TRBV9 with TRBJ2-2, with D possibly matching TRBD2 (5 bases). The CDR3 totals 15 residues. V lost 0 bases, J lost 6 bases, and 12 bases lay in between. Germline loops: CDR1 SGDLS, CDR2 YYNGEE. The CDR3 coding sequence is TGTGCCAGCAGCGTAGGGACCCCCGGGGCCGGGGAGCTGTTTTTT. Translated: CASSVGTPGAGELFF.

V is TRBV29-1 and J is TRBJ1-3, with D unresolved. CDR1 is SQVTM, CDR2 ANQGSEA, per germline. Deletions cut 2 bases from V and 1 base from J, with 6 bases between. This CDR3 spans 13 amino acids. Written as DNA, the CDR3 is TGCAGCGTTGAATTCAGTTCTGGAAACACCATATATTTT. As protein: CSVEFSSGNTIYF.

The chain employs TRBV27 and TRBJ2-3; perhaps TRBD2 as D (5 bases). This CDR3 is built from 15 residues. V was shortened by 2 bases and J by 3 bases, with 12 bases between the two germline ends. Germline V gene sequence: CDR1 MNHEY, CDR2 SMNVEV (reference sequence). Here the CDR3 reads CASSLGGSRTDTQYF. DNA for the CDR3: TGTGCCAGCAGTTTAGGTGGGAGTAGAACAGATACGCAGTATTTT.

This clone was found a few times. V usage is TRBV30 and J usage is TRBJ1-1; D gene ambiguous. This CDR3 has 13 amino acids. Trimming took 0 bases from V and 4 from J, leaving 9 bases between them. Germline CDR1 GTSNPN, CDR2 SVGIG (reference sequence). CDR3 DNA sequence: TGTGCCTGGAGTGTCGGTGTTTCCACTGAAGCTTTCTTT. This encodes CAWSVGVSTEAFF. The full variable domain, in which reference TRBV30 and TRBJ1-1 provide the parts outside the CDR3, is SQTIHQWPATLVQPVGSPLSLECTVEGTSNPNLYWYRQAAGRGLQLLFYSVGIGQISSEVPQNLSASRPQDRQFILSSKKLLLSDSGFYLCAWSVGVSTEAFFGQGTRLTVV.

The V gene is TRBV6-1, the J gene TRBJ2-7; 7 positions match TRBD1. With V trimmed by 1 base and J by 7 bases, 7 bases remained unmatched. The CDR3 is 14 residues long. In germline, CDR1 is MNHNS, CDR2 SASEGT. In nucleotides, the CDR3 is TGTGCCAGCAGTGAAGGGGGACAGATTAGGGAGCAGTACTTC. It yields the protein CASSEGGQIREQYF.

The chain is built from TRBV6-5 and TRBJ1-5; 9 nucleotides match TRBD1. Germline CDR1 is MNHEY and CDR2 is SVGAGI. The CDR3 loop spans 15 amino acids. The junction had 10 bases not matched to a gene; V was cut back by 6 bases and J by 7 bases. CDR3 in DNA: TGTGCCAGCAGGGAAACAGGGGGCGCGAGACAGCCCCAGCATTTT. This encodes CASRETGGARQPQHF.

J is TRBJ2-1 and V is TRBV18; TRBD1 agrees at 9 bases. V gave up 2 bases and J gave up 3 bases; unmatched junction bases: 2. Germline V lookup: CDR1 KGHSH, CDR2 LQKENI. The CDR3 is 15 amino acids. The CDR3 sequence: CASSPGTGSYNEQFF. The CDR3 region has the DNA TGTGCCAGCTCACCAGGGACAGGGAGCTACAATGAGCAGTTCTTC.

The chain links TRBV4-3 to TRBJ2-7; TRBD2 matches at 7 bases. This CDR3 comprises 15 residues. Germline values: CDR1 LGHNA, CDR2 YSLEER. Unmatched junction bases numbered 5, after V lost 2 bases and J lost 1 base. The CDR3 sequence is CASSQSPGGSYEQYF. In nucleotides, the CDR3 is TGCGCCAGCAGCCAATCCCCGGGGGGTTCCTACGAGCAGTACTTC.

The V call is TRBV19, the J call TRBJ2-1, with TRBD1 matching over 10 bases. The ends lost 3 bases at V and 6 bases at J; junction bases unmatched: 11. This CDR3 has 17 amino acids. Germline V gene lookup returns CDR1 LNHDA and CDR2 SQIVND (reference sequence). CDR3 bases: TGTGCCAGTAGTATTTGGGAGGGACAGGGGCTGTCCAATGAGCAGTTCTTC. Its protein product is CASSIWEGQGLSNEQFF.

This chain uses TRBV9 with TRBJ2-5; TRBD2 matches 10 bases. CDR3 length equals 16 residues. Germline V gives CDR1 SGDLS, CDR2 YYNGEE. V shed 0 bases and J 4 bases; nucleotides not matched to a gene: 6. The CDR3 sequence: CASSVESLAGAETQYF. Written as DNA, the CDR3 is TGTGCCAGCAGCGTAGAGTCGCTAGCGGGAGCAGAGACCCAGTACTTC.

V and J are TRBV7-9 and TRBJ2-7; 7 nucleotides agree with TRBD2. The V and J ends lost 4 bases and 4 bases, in that order; junction bases with no gene match: 4. The CDR3 is 13 amino acids. CDR1 is SEHNR and CDR2 is FQNEAQ in the germline V gene (reference sequence). CDR3 coding DNA: TGTGCCAGCAGCTCATCCGGGGGGTACGAGCAGTACTTC. It yields the protein CASSSSGGYEQYF.

This sequence joins TRBV28 and TRBJ1-4; perhaps TRBD1 as D (5 bases). The ends were cut back, 5 bases at V and 0 bases at J, with 13 bases in the middle. The CDR3 contains 16 residues. The V gene's germline CDR1 is MDHEN and CDR2 SYDVKM. The CDR3 bases are TGTGCCAGCAGTGTCAGGGAGGGCGCAACTAATGAAAAACTGTTTTTT. Its protein product is CASSVREGATNEKLFF.

This chain joins TRBV11-2 and TRBJ2-4; 8 bases match TRBD1. The CDR3 is 14 amino acids. CDR1 is SGHAT and CDR2 is FQNNGV in the germline V gene. J was trimmed by 6 bases and V by 8 bases; bases with no gene match: 9. CDR3 sequence reads: CASSPGTGANIQYF. CDR3 nucleotides: TGTGCCAGCTCCCCCGGGACAGGAGCAAACATTCAGTACTTC.

This clone was recorded once. As DNA, the CDR3 is TGTGCCAGCAGTTCACCGGGACAGACTACCTACGAGCAGTACTTC. Translated: CASSSPGQTTYEQYF. The genes are TRBV6-5 and TRBJ2-7; 7 bases are a match to TRBD1. With V trimmed by 4 bases and J by 2 bases, 8 bases remained unmatched. In germline, CDR1 is MNHEY, CDR2 SVGAGI. The CDR3 has 15 residues.

The chain links TRBV19 to TRBJ1-2; a weak D match, TRBD1 (5 bases). Between the trimmed V and J ends, which lost 3 bases and 6 bases, there was a span of 20 bases. The CDR3 spans 16 residues. Germline CDR1 LNHDA, CDR2 SQIVND (reference sequence). DNA of the CDR3: TGTGCCAGTAGTATTTCTAGGGGTCGGGCAGGAGATGGCTACACCTTC. Protein: CASSISRGRAGDGYTF.

The chain links TRBV28 to TRBJ2-7; 10 nucleotides align to TRBD1. CDR3 length: 16 residues. With V trimmed by 5 bases and J by 6 bases, 13 bases remained unmatched. Germline CDR1 and CDR2: MDHEN and SYDVKM. CDR3 loop: CASSPPGQGMTSEQYF. The CDR3 bases are TGTGCCAGCAGTCCCCCGGGACAGGGGATGACCTCCGAGCAGTACTTC.

The V and J genes are TRBV5-1 and TRBJ2-6; D call uncertain. Trimming stripped 6 bases from V and 0 bases from J, with 10 bases between. This CDR3 region has 15 residues. Germline CDR1 SGHRS, CDR2 YFSETQ. The CDR3 coding sequence is TGCGCCAGCACCATACAGAACTCTGGGGCCAACGTCCTGACTTTC. Translation gives CASTIQNSGANVLTF.

The chain is built from TRBV7-2 and TRBJ1-2, with 7 bases that match TRBD1. This CDR3 spans 15 amino acids. Germline CDR1 SGHTA, CDR2 FQGNSA. J gave up 4 bases and V 5 bases, and 10 bases lay outside the gene matches. CDR3: CASSKTGAQGYGYTF. The CDR3 region has the DNA TGTGCCAGCAGCAAAACAGGGGCCCAGGGCTATGGCTACACCTTC.

This chain connects TRBV7-2 to TRBJ2-3, with 11 positions matching TRBD2. The germline gives CDR1 SGHTA, CDR2 FQGNSA. This CDR3 has 15 residues. Trimming at V came to 6 bases and at J to 2 bases, leaving 4 bases not matched to a gene. The CDR3 DNA sequence: TGTGCCAGCAGGGTAGCGGGAGGGGCCACAGATACGCAGTATTTT. It is translated as CASRVAGGATDTQYF. The full variable domain, its missing parts supplied by reference TRBV7-2 and TRBJ2-3, is GAGVSQSPSNKVTEKGKDVELRCDPISGHTALYWYRQSLGQGLEFLIYFQGNSAPDKSGLPSDRFSAERTGGSVSTLTIQRTQQEDSAVYLCASRVAGGATDTQYFGPGTRLTVL.

This clone appeared once. V and J are TRBV5-8 and TRBJ1-4, with D unresolved. The V end was cut by 4 bases, the J end by 8 bases, with 15 bases between. Germline V gene data show CDR1 as SGHTS and CDR2 as YDEGEE. The CDR3 is made up of 14 amino acids. The CDR3 nucleotides read TGTGCCAGCAGCCGGACGCCCGCGGGGGAAAAACTGTTTTTT. Residues: CASSRTPAGEKLFF.

The CDR3 is CASSLDSYSGNTIYF. The CDR3 bases are TGTGCCAGCAGCTTAGACAGCTACTCTGGAAACACCATATATTTT. This chain uses TRBV7-9 with TRBJ1-3, with no clear D. CDR1 and CDR2 (germline): SEHNR, FQNEAQ (reference sequence). V lost 1 base and J lost 0, with 7 bases in between. The CDR3 is 15 amino acids. The full variable domain, rest sourced from reference TRBV7-9 and TRBJ1-3, is DTGVSQNPRHKITKRGQNVTFRCDPISEHNRLYWYRQTLGQGPEFLTYFQNEAQLEKSRLLSDRFSAERPKGSFSTLEIQRTEQGDSAMYLCASSLDSYSGNTIYFGEGSWLTVV.